This is a list of T cell receptor beta chains from one sample in a study of T cell changes during pregnancy in multiple sclerosis. Only in-frame clones appear in the TCRdb table, and some are missing; sequencing was by immunoSEQ multiplex PCR. Of some 83,000 clones listed, around 93% are singletons. The sample consisted of PBMCs, taken in the first trimester of pregnancy. These receptors came from a female donor in good health, serving as a control in a pregnancy study. Some clones in this sample may be carry-over from other donors' samples. Each CDR3 is given with its conserved first and last residue. D genes are given only for firm matches. For some rows the clone size is stated as once, few or many, or as a class when expanded; others skip it.

size: NA; J: TRBJ1-5; length: 16; D: NA; V: TRBV11-2; DNA: TGTGCCAGCAGCTTGGGAGGTGTGGGGGGAGGCCAGCCCCAGCATTTT; CDR3: CASSLGGVGGGQPQHF
size: NA; J: TRBJ2-7; length: 16; D: TRBD2; V: TRBV7-6; DNA: TGTGCCAGCAGCATACGACCTAGCGGGAATAACTACGAGCAGTACTTC; CDR3: CASSIRPSGNNYEQYF
size: NA; J: TRBJ2-7; length: 14; D: NA; V: TRBV21-1; DNA: TGTGCCAGCAGCAAAGTTAGCGGTCCCTACGAGCAGTACTTC; CDR3: CASSKVSGPYEQYF
size: NA; J: TRBJ1-3; length: 21; D: TRBD1; V: TRBV18; DNA: TGTGCCAGCTCACCACCCTTTTTCCTGGGGGACAGGGACCAAACTGGAAACACCATATATTTT; CDR3: CASSPPFFLGDRDQTGNTIYF
size: NA; J: TRBJ1-3; length: 17; D: NA; V: TRBV7-6; DNA: TGTGCCAGCAGCTCCCCCGCGGGTGCCTTATCTGGAAACACCATATATTTT; CDR3: CASSSPAGALSGNTIYF
size: NA; J: TRBJ2-5; length: 17; D: TRBD2; V: TRBV19; DNA: TGTGCCAGTAGTCTCACTAGCGGGGGGGCGTCTTGGGAGACCCAGTACTTC; CDR3: CASSLTSGGASWETQYF
size: once; J: TRBJ2-5; length: 12; D: NA; V: TRBV4-2; DNA: TGTGCCAGCAGCCAAGGATCGGGGACCCAGTACTTC; CDR3: CASSQGSGTQYF
size: NA; J: TRBJ2-1; length: 16; D: TRBD2; V: TRBV28; DNA: TGTGCCAGCAGTTCTTCTAGCGGGGGCTTACTGGATGAGCAGTTCTTC; CDR3: CASSSSSGGLLDEQFF
size: NA; J: TRBJ1-1; length: 15; D: NA; V: TRBV7-8; DNA: TGTGCCAGCAGCTTGGTAGCCGTAATGAACACTGAAGCTTTCTTT; CDR3: CASSLVAVMNTEAFF
size: once; J: TRBJ1-1; length: 14; D: TRBD1; V: TRBV19; DNA: TGTGCCAGTACCCGGGACAGGGCGAACACTGAAGCTTTCTTT; CDR3: CASTRDRANTEAFF
size: NA; J: TRBJ1-2; length: 17; D: NA; V: TRBV27; DNA: TGTGCCAGCAGTCGCCAGGTTTCGTCAGGCCATCACGTAGACTACACCTTC; CDR3: CASSRQVSSGHHVDYTF
size: NA; J: TRBJ2-7; length: 13; D: NA; V: TRBV5-1; DNA: TGCGCCAGCAGCATCGGGAGCTCCTACGAGCAGTACTTC; CDR3: CASSIGSSYEQYF
size: NA; J: TRBJ2-7; length: 16; D: TRBD2; V: TRBV6-5; DNA: TGTGCCAGCAGTTACTCGGGGAGCGGGGGGACCTACGAGCAGTACTTC; CDR3: CASSYSGSGGTYEQYF
size: NA; J: TRBJ2-1; length: 13; D: NA; V: TRBV4-2; DNA: TGTGCCAGCAGCCAAGGAAGAGGGAATGAGCAGTTCTTC; CDR3: CASSQGRGNEQFF
size: NA; J: TRBJ1-6; length: 16; D: TRBD1; V: TRBV27; DNA: TGTGCCAGCAGTCCACTGACAGGGACTAGTGGTTCACCCCTCCACTTT; CDR3: CASSPLTGTSGSPLHF
size: few; J: TRBJ2-1; length: 16; D: TRBD2; V: TRBV5-1; DNA: TGCGCCAGCAGCTCAGCCCTCTCACTAGCGGGTATTGAGCAGTTCTTC; CDR3: CASSSALSLAGIEQFF
size: NA; J: TRBJ2-1; length: 15; D: NA; V: TRBV6-4; DNA: TGTGCCAGCAGTGACAGAGGAGAAGGGGCCAATGAGCAGTTCTTC; CDR3: CASSDRGEGANEQFF
size: NA; J: TRBJ1-5; length: 14; D: NA; V: TRBV7-2; DNA: TGTGCCAGCAGCTTGACAGGACTCAATCAGCCCCAGCATTTT; CDR3: CASSLTGLNQPQHF
size: NA; J: TRBJ2-2; length: 14; D: NA; V: TRBV19; DNA: TGTGCCAGTAATTTCCGGGAGTGGGCCGGGGAGCTGTTTTTT; CDR3: CASNFREWAGELFF
size: NA; J: TRBJ2-7; length: 13; D: NA; V: TRBV9; DNA: TGTGCCAGCAGCCCTACCCCGAATTACGAGCAGTACTTC; CDR3: CASSPTPNYEQYF
size: NA; J: TRBJ1-1; length: 15; D: TRBD1; V: TRBV6-4; DNA: TGTGCCAGCAGTGATGTCCCAGGGGGCCTCACTGAAGCTTTCTTT; CDR3: CASSDVPGGLTEAFF
size: NA; J: TRBJ2-1; length: 16; D: TRBD2; V: TRBV7-9; DNA: TGTGCCAGCAGCCCTGAACGGGAGGGCAGTTACAATGAGCAGTTCTTC; CDR3: CASSPEREGSYNEQFF
size: NA; J: TRBJ2-5; length: 14; D: NA; V: TRBV5-4; DNA: TGTGCCAGCAGCCGGGAGATAGGGCCAGAGACCCAGTACTTC; CDR3: CASSREIGPETQYF
size: once; J: TRBJ1-1; length: 17; D: NA; V: TRBV7-2; DNA: TGTGCCAGCAGCTTAGGTCAGCGCGACTCCTGGAACACTGAAGCTTTCTTT; CDR3: CASSLGQRDSWNTEAFF
size: NA; J: TRBJ2-1; length: 16; D: TRBD2; V: TRBV19; DNA: TGTGCCAGTAGTTTTTCAACTAGCGGGGCCTACAATGAGCAGTTCTTC; CDR3: CASSFSTSGAYNEQFF
size: NA; J: TRBJ2-3; length: 16; D: NA; V: TRBV6-1; DNA: TGTGCCAGCAGTGAACGGGCCGGGAGCGGCGCAGATACGCAGTATTTT; CDR3: CASSERAGSGADTQYF
size: NA; J: TRBJ1-2; length: 13; D: NA; V: TRBV28; DNA: TGTGCCAGCAAGTACCGGGAGCTTCGGGGCTACACCTTC; CDR3: CASKYRELRGYTF
size: NA; J: TRBJ2-7; length: 14; D: NA; V: TRBV7-8; DNA: TGTGCCAGCAGCTTAGGACACGGATCCTACGAGCAGTACTTC; CDR3: CASSLGHGSYEQYF
size: NA; J: TRBJ1-2; length: 14; D: NA; V: TRBV7-3; DNA: TGTGCCAGCAGCCTTGCCAGGGGTTCTGGCGGCTACACCTTC; CDR3: CASSLARGSGGYTF
size: NA; J: TRBJ2-3; length: 15; D: TRBD1; V: TRBV5-1; DNA: TGCGCCAGCAGCTCAGGACAGGGAGGCGCAGATACGCAGTATTTT; CDR3: CASSSGQGGADTQYF
size: NA; J: TRBJ2-1; length: 14; D: TRBD1; V: TRBV25-1; DNA: TGTGCCAGCAGTGGGACAGGGGGTATGGATGAGCAGTTCTTC; CDR3: CASSGTGGMDEQFF
size: NA; J: TRBJ1-2; length: 16; D: NA; V: TRBV9; DNA: TGTGCCAGCAGCGTCGCCACGGGAGGGTTAGACTATGGCTACACCTTC; CDR3: CASSVATGGLDYGYTF
size: NA; J: TRBJ2-7; length: 14; D: TRBD1; V: TRBV19; DNA: TGTGCCAGTAGACCGGACAGGGCATCCCACGAGCAGTACTTC; CDR3: CASRPDRASHEQYF
size: NA; J: TRBJ1-6; length: 12; D: NA; V: TRBV28; DNA: TGTGCCAGCAGGGCCGGGGGATCACCCCTCCACTTT; CDR3: CASRAGGSPLHF
size: NA; J: TRBJ2-1; length: 17; D: TRBD1; V: TRBV5-1; DNA: TGCGCCAGCAGCCGAACGGACCCGGGACAGGGGATGGATGAGCAGTTCTTC; CDR3: CASSRTDPGQGMDEQFF
size: NA; J: TRBJ2-2; length: 15; D: NA; V: TRBV18; DNA: TGTGCCAGCTCATCCTCCCGACAGAACACCGGGGAGCTGTTTTTT; CDR3: CASSSSRQNTGELFF
size: NA; J: TRBJ2-1; length: 18; D: TRBD2; V: TRBV5-1; DNA: TGCGCCAGCAGCCATCCCTGGGGGGGGTCACCGGTTTCAAATGAGCAGTTCTTC; CDR3: CASSHPWGGSPVSNEQFF
size: NA; J: TRBJ1-4; length: 14; D: NA; V: TRBV5-4; DNA: TGTGCCAGCAGCTTCCAGGGCGAGGAGGAAAAACTGTTTTTT; CDR3: CASSFQGEEEKLFF
size: NA; J: TRBJ2-4; length: 19; D: TRBD2; V: TRBV4-1; DNA: TGCGCCAGCAGCCGGGGACTAGCGGGGGGGCCCGTCGTTTTAAACATTCAGTACTTC; CDR3: CASSRGLAGGPVVLNIQYF
size: NA; J: TRBJ2-2; length: 19; D: NA; V: TRBV19; DNA: TGTGCCAGTAGTATAGAATCTTTAAGGGGATTCGCGAACACCGGGGAGCTGTTTTTT; CDR3: CASSIESLRGFANTGELFF
size: NA; J: TRBJ1-5; length: 14; D: TRBD1; V: TRBV28; DNA: TGTGCCAGCAGTTCTGGGACAGACAAACGGCCCCAGCATTTT; CDR3: CASSSGTDKRPQHF
size: NA; J: TRBJ2-7; length: 15; D: NA; V: TRBV12-1; DNA: TGTGCCAGCAGCTACGACAGGGGGGCCTCCTACGAGCAGTACTTC; CDR3: CASSYDRGASYEQYF
size: NA; J: TRBJ1-1; length: 12; D: NA; V: TRBV19; DNA: TGTGCCAGTAGCCGGTCGCTCACTGAAGCTTTCTTT; CDR3: CASSRSLTEAFF
size: NA; J: TRBJ2-7; length: 15; D: TRBD1; V: TRBV6-6; DNA: TGTGCCAGCAGTTACGAGGGACAGGGAGGTGACGAGCAGTACTTC; CDR3: CASSYEGQGGDEQYF